This T cell receptor beta chain originates from a study of cytomegalovirus exposure and HLA in healthy donors. Deletions cut 4 bases from V and 5 bases from J, with 15 bases between. The CDR3 is 14 residues long. CDR1 and CDR2 (germline): MGHRA, YSYEKL. Primers for the PCR totalled 60 Vbeta and 13 Jbeta. Some clones are missing from TCRdb's copy, which holds only in-frame ones; the method was immunoSEQ multiplex PCR. This table holds around 200,000 clones, 86% found once. With respect to this clone: Its antigen remains unidentified.

Study observations and caveats: Segments of the TCR beta V type were, in most cases, productive about 87% or about 30% of the time in an earlier analysis. The listing of approximately 160 TCR beta chains classed them as cytomegalovirus-associated.

The sequenced sample consisted of PBMCs. The V call is TRBV4-1, the J call TRBJ2-7; D possibly corresponds to TRBD2 (6 bases). The receptor's source is a woman aged 25 to 39 in good health and CMV-seronegative. The CDR3 region is CASSPNRDLDEQYF. In DNA, the CDR3 is TGCGCCAGCAGCCCCAACCGGGACTTAGACGAGCAGTACTTC.